These 15 T cell receptor beta chains were sequenced from one sample in a study of CD8+ T cells in alopecia areata. Following RNA extraction, reverse transcription yielded cDNA that acted as the sequencing template. The repertoire was sequenced with immunoSEQ multiplex PCR; TCRdb's copy has only in-frame clones and lacks some. Altogether about 150,000 clones are present, 45% to 60% being singletons, with the ten largest covering 4.8%. Sequenced input: CD4+ T cells sorted from blood. Source of these receptors: a human donor in good health.

The chain recombines TRBV19 with TRBJ1-1; D unclear. The CDR3 is 12 residues long. V lost 6 bases and J lost 7, with 12 bases in between. The germline V gene encodes CDR1 LNHDA and CDR2 SQIVND (reference sequence). CDR3 DNA sequence: TGTGCCAGTAGCCCCAGACACGGTGAAGCTTTCTTT. This translates into CASSPRHGEAFF. The variable domain in full, completed from reference TRBV19 and TRBJ1-1, reads DGGITQSPKYLFRKEGQNVTLSCEQNLNHDAMYWYRQDPGQGLRLIYYSQIVNDFQKGDIAEGYSVSREKKESFPLTVTSAQKNPTAFYLCASSPRHGEAFFGQGTRLTVV.

The genes are TRBV14 and TRBJ2-1, with D possibly being TRBD1 (5 bases). Trimming removed 5 bases from V and 4 bases from J, with 15 bases in between. The CDR3 extends over 15 amino acids. Germline V gene sequence: CDR1 SGHDN, CDR2 FVKESK. DNA for the CDR3: TGTGCCAGCAGCTTGCGACAGACCTTATACAATGAGCAGTTCTTC. Protein: CASSLRQTLYNEQFF.

The V and J genes are TRBV6-5 and TRBJ2-5, with D possibly TRBD2 on 6 matching bases. The CDR3 covers 14 residues. Trimming left V 8 bases short and J 2 bases short, with 15 bases between. Germline CDR1 MNHEY, CDR2 SVGAGI. CDR3 in DNA: TGTGCCAGCGGGAGGTCAGGCCCACAAGAGACCCAGTACTTC. Translation gives CASGRSGPQETQYF.

This clone was counted only a few times. This chain joins TRBV7-9 and TRBJ2-5, with TRBD1 identical over 8 bases. The CDR3 totals 14 residues. After removal of 5 bases from V and 3 bases from J, the junction contained 5 bases not matched to a gene. Germline V gene sequence: CDR1 SEHNR, CDR2 FQNEAQ (reference sequence). Here the CDR3 DNA reads TGTGCCAGCAGCCTACCGACAGGGGAAGAGACCCAGTACTTC. Translation gives CASSLPTGEETQYF.

The chain joins TRBV7-9 to TRBJ1-2; no firm D call. The CDR3 is 15 amino acids. The V and J ends lost 5 bases and 8 bases respectively, with 21 bases between them. CDR1 and CDR2 (germline): SEHNR, FQNEAQ (reference sequence). As DNA, the CDR3 is TGTGCCAGCAGCCCAGGCTTCGTGCTCGCCAGGGGCTACACCTTC. As protein: CASSPGFVLARGYTF.

This clone was seen a handful of times. The chain is built from TRBV10-3 and TRBJ2-1, with D possibly matching TRBD1 (7 bases). The CDR3 covers 15 residues. The germline V gene has CDR1 ENHRY and CDR2 SYGVKD. V lost 6 bases, J lost 9 bases, and 21 bases lay in between. The CDR3 bases are TGTGCCATCAGGGCGGGGACGAACAGGGGAAGTGAGCAGTTCTTC. The encoded protein is CAIRAGTNRGSEQFF.

The chain joins TRBV6-1 to TRBJ2-7; possibly TRBD2 for D (5 bases). The CDR3 is 13 amino acids. Trimming left V 7 bases short and J 3 bases short, with 13 bases between. The germline CDR1 and CDR2 sequences are MNHNS and SASEGT. CDR3 nucleotide sequence: TGTGCCAGCATTACGGGGTATAGCTACGAGCAGTACTTC. This codes for CASITGYSYEQYF.

This clone showed up just a few times. Germline and junction disagree at one end, which may indicate a read error. The chain recombines TRBV14 with TRBJ1-2; 9 nucleotides align to TRBD1. Germline CDR1 is SGHDN and CDR2 is FVKESK. This CDR3 has 13 amino acids. Here the CDR3 reads CASSRQAGTGSYF. The CDR3 DNA reads TGTGCCAGCAGCCGCCAAGCTGGGACAGGGAGCTACTTC.

The chain joins TRBV29-1 to TRBJ2-3, with 11 bases aligning to TRBD2. After removal of 7 bases from V and 3 bases from J, the junction contained 6 bases not matched to a gene. The germline V gene encodes CDR1 SQVTM and CDR2 ANQGSEA. This CDR3 has 14 amino acids. The CDR3 sequence is CSAGLAAITDTQYF. CDR3 DNA: TGCAGCGCGGGACTAGCGGCCATAACAGATACGCAGTATTTT.

The V gene is TRBV6-6, the J gene TRBJ2-5, with D hard to call. The CDR3 spans 14 residues. The V gene's germline CDR1 is MNHNY and CDR2 SVGAGI (reference sequence). The V and J ends lost 2 bases and 5 bases respectively, with 12 bases between them. The CDR3 reads CASSYLLGRETQYF. The CDR3 DNA follows: TGTGCCAGCAGTTACCTCCTGGGAAGGGAGACCCAGTACTTC.

With regard to this clone: In the same sample, other DNA sequences code for this CDR3. The chain combines TRBV29-1 with TRBJ1-1; no firm D call. The germline V gene encodes CDR1 SQVTM and CDR2 ANQGSEA. Deletions cut 4 bases from V and 0 bases from J, with 9 bases between. CDR3 size: 13 residues. CDR3 sequence reads: CSVGGRLNTEAFF. The DNA for the CDR3 is TGCAGCGTTGGGGGTAGACTGAACACTGAAGCTTTCTTT.

The chain uses TRBV6-5 and TRBJ2-1, with 7 bases lining up with TRBD2. V lost 5 bases to trimming and J lost 8 bases; unmatched junction nucleotides: 12. There are 15 residues in the CDR3. Germline V CDR1 and CDR2: MNHEY, SVGAGI. In DNA form, the CDR3 reads TGTGCCAGCAGTCTCACTAGCGCTTCCCGGGATGAGCAGTTCTTC. This codes for CASSLTSASRDEQFF.

In its sample, this clone was seen a few times. The chain has TRBV4-2 and TRBJ2-3; TRBD1 aligns across 9 bases. Looked up from germline, CDR1 is LGHNA and CDR2 is YNFKEQ. The J segment lost 12 bases and the V segment lost 0 bases, leaving 10 bases of the junction unmatched. CDR3 size: 15 residues. The CDR3 loop reads CASSQDPRGQGTQYF. The CDR3 bases are TGTGCCAGCAGCCAAGATCCTCGGGGACAGGGCACACAGTATTTT.

This chain links TRBV7-9 with TRBJ1-1; D not resolved. Germline CDR1 and CDR2: SEHNR and FQNEAQ (reference sequence). The CDR3 has 15 amino acids. V was pared by 5 bases and J by 0 bases, with 13 bases between. CDR3 DNA: TGTGCCAGCAGCCCCCGCGGAACGGTGAACACTGAAGCTTTCTTT. Translated, it gives CASSPRGTVNTEAFF.

This chain links TRBV27 with TRBJ1-5, with no clear D. This CDR3 is 8 amino acids long. Germline V gene sequence: CDR1 MNHEY, CDR2 SMNVEV (reference sequence). Trimming took 10 bases from V and 14 from J, leaving 9 bases between them. DNA for the CDR3: TGTGCCACCCCTCCAAAGCATTTT. The encoded protein is CATPPKHF.